This T cell receptor beta chain originates from a study of OX40 agonist ivuxolimab in advanced cancers. Per the germline V gene, CDR1 is KGHSH and CDR2 is LQKENI. The CDR3 has 13 amino acids. The ends lost 3 bases at V and 5 bases at J; junction bases unmatched: 2. Assay: immunoSEQ multiplex PCR; the TCRdb copy retains only in-frame clones and omits some. The top ten hold roughly 4% of the sample, which has around 70,000 clones, around 85% seen once. This sequence was found in an adult with an advanced solid tumor such as melanoma, head and neck, liver or kidney cancer. The chain has TRBV18 and TRBJ1-2; 8 bases map to TRBD1. The sample consisted of CD4+ or CD8+ T cells sorted from blood, taken in a trial of the OX40 agonist ivuxolimab. CDR3 sequence: CASSPGQEYGYTF. CDR3 coding DNA: TGTGCCAGCTCACCGGGACAGGAATATGGCTACACCTTC.